A selection of T cell receptor beta chains follows, all from one sample in a study of CD8 T cells in ankylosing spondylitis. TCRdb recomputed calls from the 5' RACE reads with MiXCR, one row per CDR3 protein. The repertoire holds about 330,000 distinct CDR3 sequences, under 8.5% seen once, with roughly 14% in the top ten. What was sequenced was blood, either unsorted or a sorted T cell fraction (not recorded which). The receptors come from a male donor with ankylosing spondylitis. Both conserved end residues are part of each CDR3. D genes are given only for firm matches. Expanded clones are given a class, and other clones once, few, many or no size at all.

j_call d_call v_call clone_size cdr3_nt cdr3_aa
TRBJ2-7 - TRBV5-1 - TGCGCCAGCAGCTTGGAACAGGCTCCCTACGAGCAGTACTTC CASSLEQAPYEQYF
TRBJ2-5 TRBD2 TRBV7-8 - TGTGCCAGCAGCTTAGGAGGCGGGGGGTACCAAGAGACCCAGTACTTC CASSLGGGGYQETQYF
TRBJ1-5 - TRBV5-6 many TGTGCCAGCAGCAGCGGGGATAGCAATCAGCCCCAGCATTTT CASSSGDSNQPQHF
TRBJ2-5 - TRBV5-1 few TGCGCCAGCAGCATCGGACGGGATCGGGGTGAGACCCAGTACTTC CASSIGRDRGETQYF
TRBJ2-2 TRBD1 TRBV5-1 few TGCGCCAGCAGCTACCAGGGGGCGAATACCGGGGAGCTGTTTTTT CASSYQGANTGELFF
TRBJ1-6 - TRBV7-8 many TGTGCCAGCAGCTCGAATTGGGAGTTTCGGGATTCACCCCTCCACTTT CASSSNWEFRDSPLHF
TRBJ2-7 TRBD1 TRBV5-1 - TGCGCCAGCAGCCTAACCGGGACAGGGGTTCTCGAGCAGTACTTC CASSLTGTGVLEQYF
TRBJ1-6 - TRBV6-1 many TGTGCCAGCAGCCACAGGGAATCACCCCTCCACTTT CASSHRESPLHF
TRBJ2-5 TRBD2 TRBV5-1 few TGCGCCAGCAGCTTGGGGGGGACTAGGTCATTGGAGACCCAGTACTTC CASSLGGTRSLETQYF
TRBJ2-5 - TRBV5-5 many TGTGCCAGCAGCTTGGGGGGGGCGAGTAGAGAGACCCAGTACTTC CASSLGGASRETQYF
TRBJ1-5 - TRBV4-1 few TGCGCCAGCAGCCAAGGGCCTTGGCCGACGCCCCAGCATTTT CASSQGPWPTPQHF
TRBJ1-4 TRBD1 TRBV7-9 few TGTGCCAGCAGCACATACAGGGGAATAGATGAAAAACTGTTTTTT CASSTYRGIDEKLFF
TRBJ1-2 - TRBV20-1 few TGCAGTGCTAGTCCCGGGAGGAGTCGTCTGGGGGGCTACACCTTC CSASPGRSRLGGYTF
TRBJ1-5 - TRBV20-1 many TGCAGTGCTACCGGACAGATCAATCAGCCCCAGCATTTT CSATGQINQPQHF
TRBJ2-1 - TRBV5-1 few TGCGCCAGCAGCAGGAACAGGGGAGGTTTGCAGTTCTTC CASSRNRGGLQFF
TRBJ1-5 TRBD1 TRBV12-3/TRBV12-4 many TGTGCCAGCAGAACGACAGGGGGGTTCCAGCCCCAGCATTTT CASRTTGGFQPQHF
TRBJ2-7 TRBD1 TRBV20-1 - TGCAGTGCTGAACCGGGACAGGGGATTTACTACGAGCAGTACTTC CSAEPGQGIYYEQYF
TRBJ1-1 - TRBV4-1 few TGCGCCAGCAGCCGGGCCGGGACGACGACTGAAGCTTTCTTT CASSRAGTTTEAFF
TRBJ2-7 - TRBV12-3/TRBV12-4 few TGTGCCAGCAAACAGGGTTACGAGCAGTACTTC CASKQGYEQYF
TRBJ1-2 TRBD1 TRBV7-9 few TGTGCCAGCAGCCGGACAGGGGGCGATGGCTACACCTTC CASSRTGGDGYTF
TRBJ2-3 TRBD2 TRBV5-1 - TGCGCCAGCAGCTCCGGGACTAGGAAAGATACGCAGTATTTT CASSSGTRKDTQYF
TRBJ2-7 TRBD1 TRBV25-1 - TGTGCCAGCAGTGAAAGGAGGACAGGGGCCCTGTTGTACTTC CASSERRTGALLYF
TRBJ2-1 - TRBV7-7 many TGTGCTAGCAGCCCCTCTGGGGCGGCGAGTTACAATGAGCAGTTCTTC CASSPSGAASYNEQFF
TRBJ2-3 TRBD2 TRBV12-3/TRBV12-4 - TGTGCCAGCAGTTGGCGGGAGACCACACCAGATACGCAGTATTTT CASSWRETTPDTQYF
TRBJ2-3 - TRBV7-9 - TGTGCCTCCTGTCAGGGGTCCACAGATACGCAGTATTTT CASCQGSTDTQYF
TRBJ1-3 - TRBV20-1 many TGCAGTGCTAGAGGGACAGACTACGGAAACACCATATATTTT CSARGTDYGNTIYF
TRBJ2-7 - TRBV11-1 - TGTGCCAGCAGCTTAGCCCCTTTGAGCTACGAGCAGTACTTC CASSLAPLSYEQYF
TRBJ2-7 TRBD1 TRBV2 few TGTGCCAGCAGGTTGGGACAGGGTTCCTACGAGCAGTACTTC CASRLGQGSYEQYF
TRBJ2-1 TRBD2 TRBV12-3/TRBV12-4 - TGTGCCAGCAAGAGACTAGCGGGAGACAATGAGCAGTTCTTC CASKRLAGDNEQFF
TRBJ1-6 TRBD1 TRBV7-2 few TGTGCCAGCAGCCTCAGGGGGCCCGTCTCTTCACCCCTCCACTTT CASSLRGPVSSPLHF
TRBJ2-2 TRBD2 TRBV6-5 - TGTGCCAGCAGTTACTTGACTAGCGGGAGGAAAACGAACACCGGGGAGCTGTTTTTT CASSYLTSGRKTNTGELFF
TRBJ2-1 TRBD2 TRBV28 - TGTGCCAGCATTATATCCCGCGGGGGATCCTACAATGAGCAGTTCTTC CASIISRGGSYNEQFF
TRBJ2-3 TRBD2 TRBV6-2/TRBV6-3 - TGTGCCAGCAGTCGGGACTACCTATCTTCAGATACGCAGTATTTT CASSRDYLSSDTQYF
TRBJ2-5 - TRBV11-2 - TGTGCCAGCAGCTTAGAACCCGAAGAGACCCAGTACTTC CASSLEPEETQYF
TRBJ2-7 TRBD2 TRBV29-1 many TGCAGCGTTGAAAAACCTGGGGGGGAGTCTCTCTACGAGCAGTACTTC CSVEKPGGESLYEQYF
TRBJ2-5 - TRBV7-2 many TGTGCCAGCAGCTTAGGGGGGTGGGGCCGACAAGAGACCCAGTACTTC CASSLGGWGRQETQYF
TRBJ2-1 TRBD2 TRBV20-1 few TGCAGTGCTTTATCACCGGGACTAGGGGCAACCAATGAGCAGTTCTTC CSALSPGLGATNEQFF
TRBJ2-1 TRBD2 TRBV7-3 many TGTGCCAGCAGCTTAGCCGGGAGGAACAATGAGCAGTTCTTC CASSLAGRNNEQFF
TRBJ2-3 TRBD2 TRBV20-1 few TGCAGTGCTAGAGAGGATGGGCGGGAGGTAATCCCTAGCACAGATACGCAGTATTTT CSAREDGREVIPSTDTQYF
TRBJ1-5 - TRBV20-1 few TGCAGTGCCTATGGACGGGAATATAGCAATCAGCCCCAGCATTTT CSAYGREYSNQPQHF
TRBJ2-5 - TRBV5-1 few TGCGCCAGCAGCTGGGACACGCAAGAGACCCAGTACTTC CASSWDTQETQYF